These T cell receptor beta chains were read from a single sample in a study of siplizumab effects on memory and regulatory T cells. Clones were read by immunoSEQ multiplex PCR, and TCRdb kept only the in-frame ones, dropping some. The table shows 6,000 or so clones, with roughly a third occurring only once. Their recognized antigens are unknown. Sequenced material: CFSE-low (dividing) CD8+ T cells sorted from an allogeneic mixed lymphocyte reaction. The receptors were sampled from a human donor in good health; the cells came from an allogeneic mixed lymphocyte reaction. CDR3s include the opening cysteine and the closing phenylalanine or tryptophan. The D gene is left open where the match is weak. Expanded clones get a size class; other rows say once, few or many, or leave the size out.

CDR3 protein: CASSDEISGGYNEQFF
CDR3 DNA: TGTGCCAGCAGTGACGAGATTAGCGGAGGGTACAATGAGCAGTTCTTC
clone size: few
V gene: TRBV6-4
J gene: TRBJ2-1
D gene: .

CDR3 protein: CASMWPGRDYNEQFF
CDR3 DNA: TGTGCCAGCATGTGGCCCGGGAGGGATTACAATGAGCAGTTCTTC
clone size: few
V gene: TRBV2
J gene: TRBJ2-1
D gene: TRBD2

CDR3 protein: CATPLTGITYNEQFF
CDR3 DNA: TGTGCCACCCCACTTACAGGAATAACCTACAATGAGCAGTTCTTC
clone size: .
V gene: TRBV2
J gene: TRBJ2-1
D gene: .

CDR3 protein: CASSQYRNEQFF
CDR3 DNA: TGTGCCAGCAGCCAATATAGGAATGAGCAGTTCTTC
clone size: .
V gene: TRBV9
J gene: TRBJ2-1
D gene: .

CDR3 protein: CASSSDQQSYNEQFF
CDR3 DNA: TGTGCCAGCAGCTCGGACCAACAATCCTACAATGAGCAGTTCTTC
clone size: few
V gene: TRBV11-3
J gene: TRBJ2-1
D gene: .

CDR3 protein: CASSSVDNRLSNQPQHF
CDR3 DNA: TGTGCCAGCAGTTCAGTGGACAACCGGCTTAGCAATCAGCCCCAGCATTTT
clone size: medium-sized
V gene: TRBV28
J gene: TRBJ1-5
D gene: .

CDR3 protein: CASSYRGINQPQHF
CDR3 DNA: TGTGCCAGCAGTTACCGGGGTATCAATCAGCCCCAGCATTTT
clone size: .
V gene: TRBV6-5
J gene: TRBJ1-5
D gene: .

CDR3 protein: CASSGGTGMNGYTF
CDR3 DNA: TGTGCCAGCAGCGGGGGGACAGGGATGAATGGCTACACCTTC
clone size: .
V gene: TRBV5-6
J gene: TRBJ1-2
D gene: TRBD1

CDR3 protein: CASTPYNRRNEKLFF
CDR3 DNA: TGTGCCAGCACCCCATATAACAGGAGGAATGAAAAACTGTTTTTT
clone size: few
V gene: TRBV5-6
J gene: TRBJ1-4
D gene: .

CDR3 protein: CASSFVGAGDTEAFF
CDR3 DNA: TGTGCCAGCAGTTTCGTGGGGGCGGGCGACACTGAAGCTTTCTTT
clone size: medium-sized
V gene: TRBV27
J gene: TRBJ1-1
D gene: .

CDR3 protein: CASSASSRVYEQYF
CDR3 DNA: TGTGCCAGCAGTGCATCCTCCAGGGTTTACGAGCAGTACTTC
clone size: .
V gene: TRBV28
J gene: TRBJ2-7
D gene: .

CDR3 protein: CASSYQGQGAGNEQFF
CDR3 DNA: TGTGCCAGCAGTTACCAGGGACAGGGGGCGGGGAATGAGCAGTTCTTC
clone size: few
V gene: TRBV6-5
J gene: TRBJ2-1
D gene: TRBD1

CDR3 protein: CSVVSLQETQYF
CDR3 DNA: TGCAGCGTTGTCTCCCTCCAAGAGACCCAGTACTTC
clone size: .
V gene: TRBV29-1
J gene: TRBJ2-5
D gene: .

CDR3 protein: CASSLGLGYEAFF
CDR3 DNA: TGTGCCAGCAGCTTGGGCTTAGGATATGAAGCTTTCTTT
clone size: once
V gene: TRBV7-8
J gene: TRBJ1-1
D gene: .

CDR3 protein: CATGQGGFYEQYF
CDR3 DNA: TGTGCCACCGGACAGGGGGGTTTCTACGAGCAGTACTTC
clone size: .
V gene: TRBV5-4
J gene: TRBJ2-7
D gene: TRBD1

CDR3 protein: CASSSQQGSLYEQYF
CDR3 DNA: TGTGCCAGCAGTTCCCAGCAGGGTAGTTTGTACGAGCAGTACTTC
clone size: .
V gene: TRBV27
J gene: TRBJ2-7
D gene: .

CDR3 protein: CASSLGQSSGNTIYF
CDR3 DNA: TGTGCCAGCAGCTTAGGGCAGAGCTCTGGAAACACCATATATTTT
clone size: few
V gene: TRBV7-6
J gene: TRBJ1-3
D gene: .

CDR3 protein: CASSSADSSGNTIYF
CDR3 DNA: TGCGCCAGCAGCTCGGCAGACTCCTCTGGAAACACCATATATTTT
clone size: .
V gene: TRBV5-1
J gene: TRBJ1-3
D gene: .

CDR3 protein: CASSTGTGGVFYGYTF
CDR3 DNA: TGCGCCAGCAGCACCGGGACAGGGGGCGTGTTCTATGGCTACACCTTC
clone size: few
V gene: TRBV5-1
J gene: TRBJ1-2
D gene: TRBD1

CDR3 protein: CASSPYLGVSSYNEQFF
CDR3 DNA: TGTGCCAGCAGTCCATACCTCGGGGTAAGCTCCTACAATGAGCAGTTCTTC
clone size: medium-sized
V gene: TRBV27
J gene: TRBJ2-1
D gene: .

CDR3 protein: CASSPWTHEQYF
CDR3 DNA: TGTGCCAGCAGCCCATGGACACACGAGCAGTACTTC
clone size: medium-sized
V gene: TRBV5-6
J gene: TRBJ2-7
D gene: .

CDR3 protein: CAWSVGTISTDTQYF
CDR3 DNA: TGTGCCTGGAGTGTAGGAACGATTAGCACAGATACGCAGTATTTT
clone size: .
V gene: TRBV30
J gene: TRBJ2-3
D gene: .

CDR3 protein: CASSSRGGTGANVLTF
CDR3 DNA: TGTGCCAGCAGTTCTAGGGGCGGCACTGGGGCCAACGTCCTGACTTTC
clone size: .
V gene: TRBV27
J gene: TRBJ2-6
D gene: .

CDR3 protein: CASSIRLSLGVDTQYF
CDR3 DNA: TGTGCCAGCAGTATACGACTGTCCTTGGGGGTAGATACGCAGTATTTT
clone size: .
V gene: TRBV27
J gene: TRBJ2-3
D gene: .

CDR3 protein: CASSYYTGIDEQFF
CDR3 DNA: TGTGCCAGCAGTTACTATACAGGGATCGATGAGCAGTTCTTC
clone size: medium-sized
V gene: TRBV6-5
J gene: TRBJ2-1
D gene: .

CDR3 protein: CAWSWGADTEAFF
CDR3 DNA: TGTGCCTGGAGTTGGGGGGCGGACACTGAAGCTTTCTTT
clone size: medium-sized
V gene: TRBV30
J gene: TRBJ1-1
D gene: .

CDR3 protein: CASSRQGSSYEQYF
CDR3 DNA: TGCGCCAGCAGCAGACAGGGAAGCTCCTACGAGCAGTACTTC
clone size: .
V gene: TRBV5-1
J gene: TRBJ2-7
D gene: TRBD1

CDR3 protein: CASSYTDTQYF
CDR3 DNA: TGTGCCAGCAGTTACACAGATACGCAGTATTTT
clone size: .
V gene: TRBV25-1
J gene: TRBJ2-3
D gene: .

CDR3 protein: CASSLGWGVGYEQYF
CDR3 DNA: TGTGCCAGCAGCTTAGGTTGGGGGGTGGGGTACGAGCAGTACTTC
clone size: few
V gene: TRBV11-2
J gene: TRBJ2-7
D gene: .

CDR3 protein: CSGQTGYGYTF
CDR3 DNA: TGCAGCGGTCAGACGGGATATGGCTACACCTTC
clone size: .
V gene: TRBV29-1
J gene: TRBJ1-2
D gene: .

CDR3 protein: CASSLVEGAEAFF
CDR3 DNA: TGTGCCAGCAGCTTAGTGGAAGGGGCTGAAGCTTTCTTT
clone size: few
V gene: TRBV11-2
J gene: TRBJ1-1
D gene: .

CDR3 protein: CASSLGGGTEAFF
CDR3 DNA: TGTGCCAGCAGTTTAGGGGGGGGCACTGAAGCTTTCTTT
clone size: few
V gene: TRBV27
J gene: TRBJ1-1
D gene: .

CDR3 protein: CASSPLAGAWEDTQYF
CDR3 DNA: TGTGCCAGCAGTCCCTTAGCGGGAGCCTGGGAAGATACGCAGTATTTT
clone size: few
V gene: TRBV27
J gene: TRBJ2-3
D gene: TRBD2

CDR3 protein: CSVAFLKGTAYGYTF
CDR3 DNA: TGCAGCGTTGCTTTTCTAAAGGGGACAGCCTATGGCTACACCTTC
clone size: few
V gene: TRBV29-1
J gene: TRBJ1-2
D gene: TRBD1

CDR3 protein: CASSPADVTEAFF
CDR3 DNA: TGTGCCAGTAGTCCAGCGGACGTCACTGAAGCTTTCTTT
clone size: .
V gene: TRBV19
J gene: TRBJ1-1
D gene: .

CDR3 protein: CASSYSLTAGELFF
CDR3 DNA: TGTGCCAGCAGTTACTCTCTGACGGCTGGGGAGCTGTTTTTT
clone size: .
V gene: TRBV6-6
J gene: TRBJ2-2
D gene: .

CDR3 protein: CASRLSRAGRPHEAFF
CDR3 DNA: TGTGCCAGCAGACTGTCGAGAGCGGGGCGTCCTCATGAAGCTTTCTTT
clone size: .
V gene: TRBV2
J gene: TRBJ1-1
D gene: .

CDR3 protein: CASSSDPSTGSIGGYTF
CDR3 DNA: TGTGCCAGCAGTTCGGACCCCTCCACAGGGTCCATAGGCGGCTACACCTTC
clone size: .
V gene: TRBV28
J gene: TRBJ1-2
D gene: .

CDR3 protein: CASSTYTPQGAVGELFF
CDR3 DNA: TGTGCCAGCAGCACCTACACGCCACAGGGGGCAGTCGGGGAGCTGTTTTTT
clone size: .
V gene: TRBV11-2
J gene: TRBJ2-2
D gene: TRBD1

CDR3 protein: CASSGDNSNQPQHF
CDR3 DNA: TGTGCCAGCAGTGGGGACAATAGCAATCAGCCCCAGCATTTT
clone size: medium-sized
V gene: TRBV27
J gene: TRBJ1-5
D gene: .

CDR3 protein: CASRPGGLNGYTF
CDR3 DNA: TGTGCCAGCAGACCGGGGGGGCTTAATGGCTACACCTTC
clone size: .
V gene: TRBV27
J gene: TRBJ1-2
D gene: .

CDR3 protein: CVSSQRQDKQYF
CDR3 DNA: TGTGTCAGCAGCCAAAGACAGGACAAGCAGTACTTC
clone size: .
V gene: TRBV4-2
J gene: TRBJ2-7
D gene: .

CDR3 protein: CASSLLGMADTQYF
CDR3 DNA: TGTGCCAGCAGCTTACTCGGGATGGCAGATACGCAGTATTTT
clone size: once
V gene: TRBV7-3
J gene: TRBJ2-3
D gene: .

CDR3 protein: CASSIAGSTLYNEQFF
CDR3 DNA: TGTGCCAGTAGTATAGCGGGGAGCACCCTGTACAATGAGCAGTTCTTC
clone size: .
V gene: TRBV19
J gene: TRBJ2-1
D gene: .

CDR3 protein: CASSLATNSYEQYF
CDR3 DNA: TGTGCCAGCAGCTTGGCGACTAACTCCTACGAGCAGTACTTC
clone size: .
V gene: TRBV11-2
J gene: TRBJ2-7
D gene: .

CDR3 protein: CASSLDLPYEQYF
CDR3 DNA: TGTGCCAGCAGCTTGGATTTGCCCTACGAGCAGTACTTC
clone size: .
V gene: TRBV5-5
J gene: TRBJ2-7
D gene: .